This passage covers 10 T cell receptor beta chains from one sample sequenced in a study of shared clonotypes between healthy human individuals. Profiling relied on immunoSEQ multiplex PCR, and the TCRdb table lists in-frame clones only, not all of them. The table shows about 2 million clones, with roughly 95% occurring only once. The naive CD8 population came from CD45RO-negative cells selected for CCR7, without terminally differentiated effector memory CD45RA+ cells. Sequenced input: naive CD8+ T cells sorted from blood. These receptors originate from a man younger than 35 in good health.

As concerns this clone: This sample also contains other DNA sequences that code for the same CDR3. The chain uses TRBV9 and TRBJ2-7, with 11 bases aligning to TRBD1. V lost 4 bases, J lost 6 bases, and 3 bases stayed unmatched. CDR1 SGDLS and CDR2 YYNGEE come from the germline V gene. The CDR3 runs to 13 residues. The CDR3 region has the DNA TGTGCCAGCAGCCCCGGGACAGGGGGCGAGCAGTACTTC. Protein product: CASSPGTGGEQYF.

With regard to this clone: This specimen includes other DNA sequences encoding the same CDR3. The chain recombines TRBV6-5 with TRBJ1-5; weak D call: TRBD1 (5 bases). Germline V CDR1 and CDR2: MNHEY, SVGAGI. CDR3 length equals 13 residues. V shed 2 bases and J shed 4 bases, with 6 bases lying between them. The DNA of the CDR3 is TGTGCCAGCAGTTACGGGGGAAATCAGCCCCAGCATTTT. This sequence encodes CASSYGGNQPQHF.

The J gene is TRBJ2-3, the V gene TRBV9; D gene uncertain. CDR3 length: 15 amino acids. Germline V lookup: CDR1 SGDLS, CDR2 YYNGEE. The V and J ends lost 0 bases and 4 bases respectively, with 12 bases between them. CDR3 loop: CASSVELGMADTQYF. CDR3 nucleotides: TGTGCCAGCAGCGTAGAACTGGGTATGGCAGATACGCAGTATTTT.

CDR3 coding DNA: TGTGCCAGCAGCCATTCTACAGCTAACTATGGCTACACCTTC. Residues: CASSHSTANYGYTF. The chain is built from TRBV16 and TRBJ1-2; no clear D gene. The CDR3 is 14 residues long. Germline loops: CDR1 KGHSY, CDR2 FQNENV. V shed 3 bases and J shed 0 bases, with 8 bases lying between them.

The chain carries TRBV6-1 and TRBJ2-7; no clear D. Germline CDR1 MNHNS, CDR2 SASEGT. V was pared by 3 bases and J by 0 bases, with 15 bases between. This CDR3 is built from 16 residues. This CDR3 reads CASSDPVRKSSYEQYF. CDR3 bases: TGTGCCAGCAGTGATCCCGTCAGAAAGAGCTCCTACGAGCAGTACTTC.

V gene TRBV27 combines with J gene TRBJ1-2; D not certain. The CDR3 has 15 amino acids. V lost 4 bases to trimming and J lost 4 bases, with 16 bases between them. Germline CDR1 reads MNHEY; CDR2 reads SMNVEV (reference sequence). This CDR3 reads CASSYGGPTGYGYTF. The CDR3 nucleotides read TGTGCCAGCAGTTATGGTGGGCCGACGGGCTATGGCTACACCTTC.

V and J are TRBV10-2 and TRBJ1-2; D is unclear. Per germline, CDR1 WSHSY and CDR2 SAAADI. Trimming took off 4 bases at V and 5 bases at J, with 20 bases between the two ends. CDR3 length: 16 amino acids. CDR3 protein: CASSVNQGPPIYGYTF. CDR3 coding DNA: TGCGCCAGCAGTGTCAATCAAGGGCCCCCAATATATGGCTACACCTTC.

CDR3 amino acids: CASSLEGLAGYEQYF. CDR3 nucleotides: TGTGCCAGCAGCTTAGAAGGACTAGCGGGATACGAGCAGTACTTC. The chain has TRBV13 and TRBJ2-7; 12 bases are a match to TRBD2. The CDR3 sequence is 15 residues long. The trim removed 1 base at V and 4 bases at J, leaving 2 bases unmatched. Germline V gene data show CDR1 as PRHDT and CDR2 as FYEKMQ (reference sequence).

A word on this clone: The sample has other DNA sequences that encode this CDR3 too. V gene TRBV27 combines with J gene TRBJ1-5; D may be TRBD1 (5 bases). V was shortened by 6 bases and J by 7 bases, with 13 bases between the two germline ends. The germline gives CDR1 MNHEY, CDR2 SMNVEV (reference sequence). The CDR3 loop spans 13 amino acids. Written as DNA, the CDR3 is TGTGCCAGCAGCCAGGGAGGTGGACAGCCCCAGCATTTT. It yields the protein CASSQGGGQPQHF.

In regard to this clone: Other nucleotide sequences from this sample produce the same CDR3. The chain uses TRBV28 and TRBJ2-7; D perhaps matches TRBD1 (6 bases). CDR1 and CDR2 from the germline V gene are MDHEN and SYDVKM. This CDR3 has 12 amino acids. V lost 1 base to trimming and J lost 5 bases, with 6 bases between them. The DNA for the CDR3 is TGTGCCAGCAGTTTATCAGGGGACGAGCAGTACTTC. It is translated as CASSLSGDEQYF.